This TCR beta chain was captured by sequencing in a study of CD4+ T cells in melanoma (dated by TCRdb to 2022 to 2024). General notes on the study: The study investigated neoantigen-specific CD4+ T cells in human melanoma. Broader findings and caveats from the paper: According to the report, neoantigen-specific CD4+ T cells in melanoma displayed diverse differentiation states. Neoantigen-specific CD4+ T cells were reported to be correlated with the function of CD8+ T cells, macrophages and B cells.

Library creation used the immunoSEQ multiplex PCR assay. Entries here come from immuneACCESS through TCRdb and include only in-frame sequences with V and J called. Some clones fail to appear in such tables; in the studies checked, an unresolved V gene covers under half of the shortfall, and the cause of the remainder is unknown. The sample table holds about 140,000 clones, of which 92% were seen once. Approximately 1.4% of the sample rests with the top ten. Worth noting for this clone: The antigen this receptor binds is unknown. Within one base of it there is no much larger clone, and no base qualities were kept.

The donors were people with melanoma. In the germline V gene (reference sequence), CDR1 corresponds to LNHDA and CDR2 to SQIVND. V is cut back by 11 bases and J by 3 bases, with 16 bases in the junction unmatched. The CDR3 starts with the cysteine, ends with the phenylalanine, and has 16 residues. The retained sequence is limited to the CDR3, 48 bases, with the frame set at the first base. The receptor comes from a human donor with melanoma. The chain links TRBV19 with TRBJ2-1; TRBD1 lines up with 7 middle nucleotides. The CDR3 corresponds to CAAADFTGVGYNEQFF. The DNA sequence is as follows: TGTGCCGCCGCGGACTTTACAGGGGTCGGCTACAATGAGCAGTTCTTC. The full variable domain, with segments outside the CDR3 supplied by the reference TRBV19 and TRBJ2-1 proteins, appears as DGGITQSPKYLFRKEGQNVTLSCEQNLNHDAMYWYRQDPGQGLRLIYYSQIVNDFQKGDIAEGYSVSREKKESFPLTVTSAQKNPTAFYLCAAADFTGVGYNEQFFGPGTRLTVL.